These T cell receptor beta chains were read from a single sample in a study of blood T cell repertoires in COVID-19. Data came from immunoSEQ multiplex PCR; TCRdb stores just in-frame clones and leaves some out. The sample lists about 120,000 clones, roughly four fifths occurring once. The specimen sequenced was peripheral blood. The receptors come from a human donor in a cohort sampled during active COVID-19. Both conserved end residues are part of each CDR3. The order of the fields is clone size, D gene, V gene, J gene, CDR3 DNA, CDR3 protein. A D gene is named only where the DNA matches it firmly. Only some rows state a clone size, as once, few, many or a class for expanded clones.

>-|TRBD2|TRBV7-2|TRBJ2-3
TGTGCCAGCAGCCCCAACGGGGGGAGCACAGATACGCAGTATTTT
CASSPNGGSTDTQYF
>-|TRBD1|TRBV9|TRBJ1-6
TGTGCCAGCAGCGGTAGCCACAGGGGAAACTCACCCCTCCACTTT
CASSGSHRGNSPLHF
>few|-|TRBV19|TRBJ1-6
TGTGCCAGTATCCAAGACACCCGAGCCAATTCACCCCTCCACTTT
CASIQDTRANSPLHF
>-|-|TRBV5-1|TRBJ2-7
TGCGCCAGCAGCTTATTCCTGAAGACGGGCGAGCAGTACTTC
CASSLFLKTGEQYF
>-|-|TRBV10-3|TRBJ1-1
TGTGCCATCAGTGATATGGTGACTAACACTGAAGCTTTCTTT
CAISDMVTNTEAFF
>-|TRBD1|TRBV18|TRBJ1-1
TGTGCCAGCTCACCGAGGGGGCGAGGCACTGAAGCTTTCTTT
CASSPRGRGTEAFF
>-|TRBD1|TRBV10-1|TRBJ2-1
TGCGCCAGCCGAGGACAGGGGAATGAGCAGTTCTTC
CASRGQGNEQFF
>-|TRBD1|TRBV9|TRBJ1-4
TGTGCCAGCAGCCCCCACATAGCCGGGACAGGGGATGAAAAACTGTTTTTT
CASSPHIAGTGDEKLFF
>-|-|TRBV6-5|TRBJ2-5
TGTGCCAGCAGCAGGCAAGAGACCCAGTACTTC
CASSRQETQYF
>-|-|TRBV6-6|TRBJ2-7
TGTGCCAGCAGCTACGGGCCCTTGTCCTACGAGCAGTACTTC
CASSYGPLSYEQYF
>-|TRBD1|TRBV24-1|TRBJ2-7
TGTGCCACCGGAGGGACAGGTAACTCCTACGAGCAGTACTTC
CATGGTGNSYEQYF
>-|TRBD2|TRBV3-1/TRBV3-2|TRBJ2-1
TGTGCCAGCAGCCAAGATTGGCTAGCGGGGGAATACAATGAGCAGTTCTTC
CASSQDWLAGEYNEQFF
>-|TRBD2|TRBV19|TRBJ2-7
TGTGCCAGTAGCCCCCCGGGGGGGCGAGGCTCCTACGAGCAGTACTTC
CASSPPGGRGSYEQYF
>-|-|TRBV9|TRBJ2-1
TGTGCCAGCAGCCCTTTCGAGGGGGTCTACAATGAGCAGTTCTTC
CASSPFEGVYNEQFF
>-|TRBD1|TRBV7-9|TRBJ1-4
TGTGCCAGCAGCCGGTCCCGGGACAGGGGAGCTAATGAAAAACTGTTTTTT
CASSRSRDRGANEKLFF
>-|-|TRBV12-3/TRBV12-4|TRBJ1-6
TGTGCCAGCAATTCGGGGTCCGGAACCCTCCACTTT
CASNSGSGTLHF
>-|TRBD2|TRBV6-2/TRBV6-3|TRBJ2-7
TGTGCCAGCAGACCTGGCGGGGGGTTATCCTACGAGCAGTACTTC
CASRPGGGLSYEQYF
>-|-|TRBV6-5|TRBJ1-5
TGTGCCAGCATTTGGACAGCCGATAGCAATCAGCCCCAGCATTTT
CASIWTADSNQPQHF
>-|TRBD2|TRBV3-1/TRBV3-2|TRBJ2-3
TGTGCCAGCAGCCACAGAGACGGGGGGGCCTACGCTAGCACAGATACGCAGTATTTT
CASSHRDGGAYASTDTQYF
>-|TRBD2|TRBV18|TRBJ2-1
TGTGCCAGCTCACCACTCGAGCGGGGGGGCCACAATGAGCAGTTCTTC
CASSPLERGGHNEQFF
>-|TRBD1|TRBV5-5|TRBJ2-7
TGTGCCAGCAGATGGCAGGGGGCGGCCTACGAGCAGTACTTC
CASRWQGAAYEQYF
>-|TRBD1|TRBV11-2|TRBJ2-7
TGTGCCAGCAGCTTAGTTGGGACAGTTGGGGTAGACGAGCAGTACTTC
CASSLVGTVGVDEQYF
>-|TRBD2|TRBV3-1/TRBV3-2|TRBJ2-2
TGTGCCAGCAGCCAAGATGCTAGCGGGGCCGGGGAGCTGTTTTTT
CASSQDASGAGELFF
>-|-|TRBV2|TRBJ2-2
TGTGCCAGCACCAAATTCACCGGGGAGCTGTTTTTT
CASTKFTGELFF
>-|TRBD1|TRBV11-2|TRBJ1-1
TGTGCCAGCAGCTTAGGGCAGGGGGAAGAAGCTTTCTTT
CASSLGQGEEAFF
>-|TRBD1|TRBV5-1|TRBJ1-3
TGCGCCAGCAGCCGTTCGGGACAGGACTACACCATATATTTT
CASSRSGQDYTIYF
>-|TRBD1|TRBV14|TRBJ2-7
TGTGCCAGCAGCCCTCTCGGACAGGGAGCAGACTACGAGCAGTACTTC
CASSPLGQGADYEQYF
>-|TRBD1|TRBV10-3|TRBJ1-1
TGTGCCATCAGTGTCGGGACAGGGGGCCGGACTGAAGCTTTCTTT
CAISVGTGGRTEAFF
>-|-|TRBV5-1|TRBJ1-4
TGCGCCAGCAGCTCCCACGGGGGGGAAAAACTGTTTTTT
CASSSHGGEKLFF
>few|-|TRBV14|TRBJ2-7
TGTGCCAGCAGCCAAGCCTCTGGGCGGGGACCCTACGAGCAGTACTTC
CASSQASGRGPYEQYF
>-|TRBD1|TRBV5-3|TRBJ1-2
TGTGCCAGAAGCTTACCTCCGGACAGGAGCTCCTATGGCTACACCTTC
CARSLPPDRSSYGYTF
>-|-|TRBV2|TRBJ2-7
TGTGCCAGCATACAGTCCTACGAGCAGTACTTC
CASIQSYEQYF
>few|TRBD1|TRBV11-2|TRBJ2-2
TGTGCCAGCAGCTTAAGACAGGGGGGCACCGGGGAGCTGTTTTTT
CASSLRQGGTGELFF
>-|TRBD1|TRBV7-9|TRBJ1-6
TGTGCCAGCAGCCCGACAGGGGTGGCCTATAATTCACCCCTCCACTTT
CASSPTGVAYNSPLHF
>-|-|TRBV28|TRBJ2-7
TGTGCCAGCAGTTCGTCTCGCTACGAGCAGTACTTC
CASSSSRYEQYF
>-|-|TRBV18|TRBJ1-3
TGTGCCAGCTCGCCCCAGGGATCTGGAAACACCATATATTTT
CASSPQGSGNTIYF
>-|TRBD1|TRBV28|TRBJ2-5
TGTGCCAGCAGTTCACTCACAGGGGGACAAGAGACCCAGTACTTC
CASSSLTGGQETQYF
>-|TRBD1|TRBV2|TRBJ2-3
TGTGCCAGCAGTGTGACACCGGGACAGTCTAGCACAGATACGCAGTATTTT
CASSVTPGQSSTDTQYF
>-|-|TRBV11-2|TRBJ2-3
TGTGCCAGCAGCCCGTATCCTAGCACAGATACGCAGTATTTT
CASSPYPSTDTQYF
>-|-|TRBV12-3/TRBV12-4|TRBJ1-1
TGTGCCAGCCGGCGGAGTATGAACACTGAAGCTTTCTTT
CASRRSMNTEAFF
>few|-|TRBV5-1|TRBJ2-2
TGCGCCACCAGGGGCCAGAACACCGGGGAGCTGTTTTTT
CATRGQNTGELFF
>many|-|TRBV2|TRBJ1-4
TGTGCCAGCAGTGAAAGCGGGGGGACTAATGAAAAACTGTTTTTT
CASSESGGTNEKLFF